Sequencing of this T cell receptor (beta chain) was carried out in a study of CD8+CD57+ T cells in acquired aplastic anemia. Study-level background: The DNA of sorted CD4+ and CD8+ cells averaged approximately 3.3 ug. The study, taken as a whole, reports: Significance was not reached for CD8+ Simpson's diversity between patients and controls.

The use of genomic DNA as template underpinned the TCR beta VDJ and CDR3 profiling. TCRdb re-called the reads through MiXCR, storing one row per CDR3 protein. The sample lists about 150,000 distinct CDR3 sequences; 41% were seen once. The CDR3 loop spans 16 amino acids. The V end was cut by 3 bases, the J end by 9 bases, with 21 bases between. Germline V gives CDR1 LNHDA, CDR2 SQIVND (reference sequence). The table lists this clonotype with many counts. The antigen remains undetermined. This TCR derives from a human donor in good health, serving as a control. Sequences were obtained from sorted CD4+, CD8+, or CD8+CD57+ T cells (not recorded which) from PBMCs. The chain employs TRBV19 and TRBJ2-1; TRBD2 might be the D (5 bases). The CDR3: CASSMESSSRVSEQFF. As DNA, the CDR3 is TGTGCCAGTAGTATGGAATCGTCTAGCCGCGTCAGTGAGCAGTTCTTC.